The T cell receptor beta chain described here comes from a study of T cells after yellow fever vaccination. Study as a whole: Low-cell-number fractions were prepared with SMART-Seq v4 Ultra Low Input.

Germline CDR1 and CDR2: KGHSH and LQKENI. CDR3 length equals 13 residues. Trimming took off 2 bases at V and 3 bases at J, with 6 bases between the two ends. Notes on the study in general: FACS-sorted repertoires could harbor abundant contaminating bulk-population clonotypes.

This clonotype was observed many times. The antigen is not known. Researchers made TCR cDNA using 5'RACE template switching, and this step added a universal primer site and UMIs. Using its own MiXCR run on the 5' RACE reads, TCRdb lists one record per CDR3 protein. The sample lists some 320,000 distinct CDR3 sequences, roughly 8.7% occurring once. The clonotype comes from a man aged 18-30 years who received the YFV17D yellow fever vaccine. Sequenced here: CD4+ T cells sorted from PBMCs, sampled 5 days after the yellow fever booster vaccination. This chain links TRBV18 with TRBJ2-3; the D is unclear. CDR3 in amino acids: CASSPSQTDTQYF. The DNA of the CDR3 is TGTGCCAGCTCACCATCCCAGACAGATACGCAGTATTTT.